The rows below give T cell receptor beta chains drawn from one sample of a study of cytomegalovirus exposure and HLA in healthy donors. Repertoires were generated with immunoSEQ multiplex PCR, while TCRdb's copy carries only in-frame clones and drops some. The sample shows hundreds of thousands of clones, roughly two thirds of them seen only once. The sequenced sample consisted of PBMCs. The receptors stem from a female donor in good health and CMV-seronegative. The conserved cysteine and the conserved F or W are not part of the CDR3 here.

TRBV29-1	TRBJ2-1	SVERMRLARDEQF
TRBV7-2	TRBJ2-7	ASRDSSGSYEQY
TRBV18	TRBJ1-5	ASSFTGERQPQH
TRBV19	TRBJ2-6	ASSILVRSGANVLT
TRBV30	TRBJ1-4	AFREESNEKLF
TRBV18	TRBJ2-3	ASSPDRGSDTQY
TRBV7-7	TRBJ2-7	ASSPGGTNDEQY
TRBV9	TRBJ1-1	ASSVDPAEHEAF
TRBV15	TRBJ2-1	ATRTTSGSQDEQF
TRBV2	TRBJ2-2	ASLSDRASTGELF
TRBV28	TRBJ1-2	ASSLPNNINYGYT
TRBV6-4	TRBJ2-1	ASSDRDSMNEQF
TRBV5-4	TRBJ2-3	ASSSRLEADTQY
TRBV5-1	TRBJ1-1	ASSLTGQNTEAF
TRBV6-5	TRBJ2-7	ASSYSAGSYEQY
TRBV25-1	TRBJ1-2	ASRDDRSYGYT
TRBV19	TRBJ2-2	ASSTPTSGNTGELF
TRBV2	TRBJ2-2	ASSQSGRAELF
TRBV5-1	TRBJ2-5	ASSAPTGRETQY
TRBV18	TRBJ2-3	ASSPDLAGDADTQY